This TCR beta chain is drawn from a study of blood T cell repertoires in COVID-19 (dated by TCRdb to between 2020 and 2021). For context, the study as a whole: Samples covering the acute and convalescent phases of COVID-19 were provided by collaborators in the United States, Italy and Spain. The prospective study material was composed of cDNA or gDNA derived from T cells, B-cell-depleted T cells, or PBMCs. Subjects who had been exposed to COVID-19, were actively infected with it, or had recovered from it provided the deeply sampled blood TCRbeta repertoires that made up the dataset. The repertoires were released in a freely available public database meant as a resource for research on the immune response to SARS-CoV-2. Samples came from the ongoing ImmuneRACE study (first 160 participants) plus 1,254 subjects from 6 global collaborators. Sample metadata almost always included a de-identified subject ID, COVID-19 status, age in years and sex. Where available, HLA class I and class II types were obtained from metadata supplied by the sample provider rather than from assay-based typing.

The germline V gene gives CDR1 as SGDLS and CDR2 as YYNGEE. The CDR3 runs 19 residues from the cysteine to the phenylalanine. The kept DNA is CDR3 alone, 57 bases in frame from the first base. V lost 0 bases and J lost 7 bases, and the count of bases not matched to a germline gene is 13. Here is what the overall study found, with its caveats: How much clinical and demographic metadata was included differed by source and by participant, and the metadata was provided uncurated.

TCRbeta CDR3 regions were amplified from genomic DNA by means of the immunoSEQ Assay, a bias-controlled multiplex PCR. As for the original processing: Nucleated cell counts per sample were estimated from amplification of reference gene primers within the assay. Sequence reads were collapsed and filtered to measure the absolute abundance of every unique TCRbeta CDR3 rearrangement. For each sample, productive Simpson clonality was calculated as the square root of Simpson's diversity index over productive rearrangements. Drawn from immuneACCESS, this table holds only the in-frame rearrangements with V and J called that TCRdb kept. Clones are partly lost; checked studies trace under half to an unresolved V gene and leave the rest unexplained. The V and J calls and clone size are taken from that table; D and trimming were inferred from the DNA. In this sample the table shows roughly 320,000 clones, about 88% of which occur a single time. Roughly 1.3% of the sample comes from the top ten.

Each collaborating institution followed its own protocols to collect whole blood in K2EDTA tubes. For TCRbeta analysis, collaborators shipped samples as frozen whole blood, isolated PBMCs, or DNA extracted from either of those sample types. On this clone: There is no known antigen for this receptor. Per-base qualities were not stored, and no clone one base away is much larger.

Sequencing was done on a sample of peripheral blood. The rearrangement joined TRBV9 to TRBJ2-1; 13 bases in the junction line up with TRBD2. The TCR was taken from a man in his sixties or seventies with acute or convalescent COVID-19. The CDR3 reads CASSVAGGTSGGAINEQFF. The DNA sequence is given as TGTGCCAGCAGCGTAGCGGGCGGTACTAGCGGGGGGGCTATTAATGAGCAGTTCTTC.